This T cell receptor beta chain is from a study of blood T cell repertoires in COVID-19. Original handling: Estimation of nucleated cell counts relied on the amplification of reference gene primers. Some clones are missing from TCRdb's copy, which holds only in-frame ones; the method was immunoSEQ multiplex PCR. From that table come the V and J calls and clone size; the DNA was used to work out D and trimming. Of 200,000 to 250,000 clones listed, around 90% are singletons. Participants were aged about 18 to 100 years from roughly 25 US areas. Cohorts were assigned according to the clinical history that participants reported. People in the exposed group encountered a COVID-19 case within 2 weeks before entering the study. V was shortened by 4 bases and J by 0 bases, with 18 bases between the two germline ends. The germline CDR1 and CDR2 sequences are SEHNR and FQNEAQ (reference sequence). CDR3 length: 17 amino acids.

This chain uses TRBV7-9 with TRBJ2-5; perhaps TRBD1 as D (6 bases). This receptor was identified in a woman younger than 45 who had been exposed to COVID-19. The sequenced material came from PBMCs or T cells enriched from blood (not recorded which). CDR3 coding DNA: TGTGCCAGCAGCTCCCGAGCCCCCGGGACAAACCAAGAGACCCAGTACTTC. Translation: CASSSRAPGTNQETQYF.